The 11 T cell receptor beta chains below all came from one sample that was sequenced in a study of T cell responses to AZD1222 COVID-19 vaccine. The table came from immunoSEQ multiplex PCR; TCRdb's copy has only in-frame clones and leaves some out. The sample has under 150,000 clones, 92% seen once. This material consisted of peripheral blood, taken 28 days after the second AZD1222 dose. The receptor set was obtained from an adult who received the AZD1222 COVID-19 vaccine.

The chain uses TRBV19 and TRBJ2-1; 8 positions match TRBD1. CDR1 LNHDA and CDR2 SQIVND come from the germline V gene (reference sequence). The CDR3 extends over 12 amino acids. V shed 8 bases and J 7 bases; nucleotides not matched to a gene: 4. As DNA, the CDR3 is TGTGCCAGTTCGGACAGGGAGAATGAGCAGTTCTTC. It yields the protein CASSDRENEQFF.

The genes are TRBV7-2 and TRBJ1-2; perhaps TRBD1 as D (5 bases). V gave up 5 bases and J gave up 2 bases, with 15 bases separating them. This CDR3 has 15 residues. Germline CDR1 is SGHTA and CDR2 is FQGNSA. Written as DNA, the CDR3 is TGTGCCAGCAGCCAAGCAGGGACCGGGAACTATGGCTACACCTTC. Its protein is CASSQAGTGNYGYTF.

The count of this clone is one. This chain uses TRBV6-1 with TRBJ1-1; TRBD1 agrees at 11 bases. The J segment lost 6 bases and the V segment lost 4 bases, leaving 13 bases of the junction unmatched. The CDR3 length is 17 residues. Germline CDR1 and CDR2: MNHNS and SASEGT. CDR3 amino acids: CASSGTGGWSWLSEAFF. In DNA, the CDR3 is TGTGCCAGCAGTGGGACAGGGGGCTGGTCTTGGTTATCTGAAGCTTTCTTT.

The chain carries TRBV6-1 and TRBJ2-5; D might be TRBD1 or TRBD2, each matching 5 bases. CDR1 and CDR2 from the germline V gene are MNHNS and SASEGT. Trimming took off 0 bases at V and 2 bases at J, with 10 bases between the two ends. This CDR3 spans 15 amino acids. CDR3 residues: CASSEAGTGQETQYF. Here the CDR3 DNA reads TGTGCCAGCAGTGAAGCGGGGACGGGGCAAGAGACCCAGTACTTC.

With respect to this clone: At one end, the junction sequence differs from germline, possibly due to a read error. This chain connects TRBV10-2 to TRBJ1-2; D unclear. The CDR3 spans 12 residues. CDR1 is WSHSY and CDR2 is SAAADI in the germline V gene. This CDR3 is CASSEDFYGYTF. Here the CDR3 DNA reads TGCGCCAGCAGTGAGGACTTTTATGGCTACACTTTC.

J is TRBJ2-7 and V is TRBV28, with D perhaps given as TRBD1 or TRBD2 (5 bases each). Trimming cost V 5 bases and J 3 bases, with 17 bases left between them. CDR3 length: 15 residues. CDR1 MDHEN and CDR2 SYDVKM come from the germline V gene. The DNA for the CDR3 is TGTGCCAGCAGTCCCTCTCTGGGACGGAACTACGAGCAGTACGTC. Translating it yields CASSPSLGRNYEQYV.

V usage is TRBV2 and J usage is TRBJ2-3; D ambiguous. The V gene lost 7 bases and the J gene lost 0 bases, with 11 bases spanning the gap. The CDR3 sequence is 14 residues long. Germline CDR1 and CDR2: SNHLY and FYNNEI. CDR3 DNA sequence: TGTGCCAGCACCAGAAGGCGGAGCACAGATACGCAGTATTTT. This translates into CASTRRRSTDTQYF.

The chain couples TRBV9 to TRBJ2-2; D remains ambiguous. The germline V and J ends were trimmed by 4 bases and 6 bases, with 16 bases remaining between them. CDR1 is SGDLS, CDR2 YYNGEE, per germline. The CDR3 is 15 residues long. The DNA of the CDR3 is TGTGCCAGCAGCCGACGAGTGGGTTTGGCCGGGGAGCTGTTTTTT. Translating it yields CASSRRVGLAGELFF.

The gene calls are TRBV19 and TRBJ1-5; D is unclear. Trimming removed 5 bases from V and 4 bases from J, with 15 bases in between. CDR3 length equals 15 residues. CDR1 LNHDA and CDR2 SQIVND come from the germline V gene (reference sequence). CDR3: CASSSQGGVNQPQHF. CDR3 nucleotides: TGTGCCAGTAGTTCACAAGGCGGAGTTAATCAGCCCCAGCATTTT.

The rearrangement links TRBV4-1 to TRBJ2-5, with D perhaps given as TRBD1 or TRBD2 (7 bases each). Per germline, CDR1 MGHRA and CDR2 YSYEKL. Deletions cut 3 bases from V and 4 bases from J, with 18 bases between. The CDR3 is 16 residues long. CDR3 nucleotides: TGCGCCAGCAGCCAGAGACTAACAGGGGAGGGAGAGACCCAGTACTTC. It encodes CASSQRLTGEGETQYF.

The chain uses TRBV2 and TRBJ2-3; 10 bases agree with TRBD1. The germline CDR1 and CDR2 sequences are SNHLY and FYNNEI. CDR3 length: 14 residues. The trim removed 6 bases at V and 4 bases at J, leaving 4 bases unmatched. The CDR3: CASRLGQGADTQYF. The CDR3 nucleotides read TGTGCCAGCAGACTTGGACAGGGGGCAGATACGCAGTATTTT.